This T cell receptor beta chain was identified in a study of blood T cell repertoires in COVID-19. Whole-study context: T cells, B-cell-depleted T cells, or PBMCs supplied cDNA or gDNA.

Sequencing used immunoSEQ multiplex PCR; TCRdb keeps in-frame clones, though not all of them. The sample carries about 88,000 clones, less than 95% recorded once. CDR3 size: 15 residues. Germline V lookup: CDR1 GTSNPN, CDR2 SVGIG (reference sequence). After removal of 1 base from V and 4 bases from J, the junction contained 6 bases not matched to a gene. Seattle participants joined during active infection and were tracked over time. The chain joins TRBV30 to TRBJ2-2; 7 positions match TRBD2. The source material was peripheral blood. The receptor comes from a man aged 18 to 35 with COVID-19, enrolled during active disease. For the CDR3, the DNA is TGTGCCTGGAGTGATGGGGGGAGGGGCACCGGGGAGCTGTTTTTT. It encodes CAWSDGGRGTGELFF.